Listed here are 27 T cell receptor beta chains from one sample, sequenced in a study of blood T cell repertoires in COVID-19. Generated by immunoSEQ multiplex PCR, the TCRdb table keeps only in-frame clones and is missing some. The profile shows approximately 250,000 clones, more than 75% of them singletons. Material for sequencing was peripheral blood. The receptors here all came from an elderly woman with COVID-19, enrolled during active disease.

The chain couples TRBV28 to TRBJ2-5; D is ambiguous. V lost 2 bases to trimming and J lost 10 bases, with 8 bases between them. The germline gives CDR1 MDHEN, CDR2 SYDVKM. The CDR3 runs 11 residues. The CDR3 DNA sequence: TGTGCCAGCAGTTTAAAGCTTATCCAGTACTTC. As protein: CASSLKLIQYF. Combining the CDR3 with reference TRBV28 and TRBJ2-5 gives the whole variable domain DVKVTQSSRYLVKRTGEKVFLECVQDMDHENMFWYRQDPGLGLRLIYFSYDVKMKEKGDIPEGYSVSREKKERFSLILESASTNQTSMYLCASSLKLIQYFGPGTRLLVL.

This clone has just one count. The chain uses TRBV4-2 and TRBJ2-7; TRBD1 aligns across 8 bases. V trimming: 4 bases; J trimming: 4 bases; junction bases outside the gene matches: 9. Germline CDR1 is LGHNA and CDR2 is YNFKEQ. The CDR3 runs to 15 residues. Here the CDR3 reads CASSPTGGQAYEQYF. In DNA, the CDR3 is TGTGCCAGCAGCCCAACAGGGGGTCAAGCTTACGAGCAGTACTTC.

The chain couples TRBV11-2 to TRBJ2-3, with TRBD1 matching 9 bases. Germline V gene sequence: CDR1 SGHAT, CDR2 FQNNGV. J gave up 4 bases and V 7 bases, and 6 bases lay outside the gene matches. CDR3 length: 14 residues. DNA of the CDR3: TGTGCCAGCAATCCGGGACAGGGACCAGATACGCAGTATTTT. Its translation: CASNPGQGPDTQYF.

This clone showed up just once. The chain is built from TRBV18 and TRBJ2-2; D not resolved. This CDR3 is built from 16 residues. V was pared by 4 bases and J by 0 bases, with 12 bases between. Germline assignment: CDR1 KGHSH and CDR2 LQKENI. CDR3 in amino acids: CASSHVTRPNTGELFF. As DNA, the CDR3 is TGTGCCAGCTCACATGTCACCAGGCCGAACACCGGGGAGCTGTTTTTT.

The chain is built from TRBV18 and TRBJ1-1; D is perhaps TRBD1 (6 bases). Germline CDR1 KGHSH, CDR2 LQKENI. The V end was cut by 5 bases, the J end by 0 bases, with 10 bases between. The CDR3 length is 14 residues. In DNA form, the CDR3 reads TGTGCCAGCTCAACGACAGGTATGAACACTGAAGCTTTCTTT. As protein: CASSTTGMNTEAFF.

The chain is built from TRBV6-5 and TRBJ2-2; TRBD1 agrees at 11 bases. The CDR3 is 16 amino acids. After removal of 0 bases from V and 5 bases from J, the junction contained 2 bases not matched to a gene. Germline V gives CDR1 MNHEY, CDR2 SVGAGI. CDR3 amino acids: CASSYSGTGGTGELFF. CDR3 nucleotides: TGTGCCAGCAGTTACTCTGGGACAGGGGGGACCGGGGAGCTGTTTTTT.

The genes are TRBV4-1 and TRBJ2-7; D is possibly TRBD1 (7 bases). The V end lost 4 bases, the J end lost 3 bases, and 13 bases lay between the germline ends. CDR1 MGHRA and CDR2 YSYEKL come from the germline V gene. This CDR3 contains 14 residues. In DNA, the CDR3 is TGCGCCAGCAGCCCGCTCCAGGGGGGCTACGAGCAGTACTTC. It specifies CASSPLQGGYEQYF.

The chain uses TRBV24-1 and TRBJ2-1, with D possibly matching TRBD2 (7 bases). The V gene's germline CDR1 is KGHDR and CDR2 SFDVKD. This CDR3 spans 18 amino acids. V was clipped by 4 bases and J by 1 base, with 19 bases between them. The CDR3 region is CATSEVAGARGSYNEQFF. The CDR3, as DNA: TGTGCCACCAGTGAGGTCGCGGGGGCTCGGGGGTCCTACAATGAGCAGTTCTTC.

The rearrangement uses TRBV5-1 and TRBJ2-6; 7 positions agree with TRBD1. Germline V gene lookup returns CDR1 SGHRS and CDR2 YFSETQ. Trimming removed 0 bases from V and 0 bases from J; junction bases left unmatched: 3. CDR3 length: 17 amino acids. CDR3 sequence reads: CASSLDRGGSGANVLTF. The CDR3 nucleotides read TGCGCCAGCAGCTTGGACAGGGGTGGCTCTGGGGCCAACGTCCTGACTTTC.

CDR3 in DNA: TGTGCCAGCTCACCCGGGAGGCAACCGAACACTGAAGCTTTCTTT. It encodes CASSPGRQPNTEAFF. V and J are TRBV18 and TRBJ1-1; D is ambiguous. The CDR3 length is 15 residues. Germline CDR1 and CDR2: KGHSH and LQKENI. The germline V and J ends were trimmed by 3 bases and 1 base, with 12 bases remaining between them.

The V gene is TRBV6-5, the J gene TRBJ2-7; 7 bases are shared with TRBD1. The germline CDR1 and CDR2 sequences are MNHEY and SVGAGI. V shed 5 bases, J shed 1 base, and the junction held 8 bases outside the gene matches. This CDR3 is built from 15 residues. The CDR3 bases are TGTGCCAGCAGTCGGACGGGACAGTATTCCTACGAGCAGTACTTC. Its translation is CASSRTGQYSYEQYF.

Only one count was recorded for this clone. V is TRBV30 and J is TRBJ2-3; D may be TRBD1 (6 bases). This CDR3 region has 15 residues. The germline V gene has CDR1 GTSNPN and CDR2 SVGIG (reference sequence). V lost 0 bases and J lost 0, with 10 bases in between. This chain's CDR3 is CAWSVRTGSTDTQYF. CDR3 DNA sequence: TGTGCCTGGAGTGTACGTACAGGGAGCACAGATACGCAGTATTTT.

This clone is a singleton in its sample. The gene calls are TRBV11-3 and TRBJ2-3; a possible D gene is TRBD2 (6 bases). V was trimmed by 1 base and J by 5 bases, leaving 10 bases between them. Germline lookup yields CDR1 SGHNT and CDR2 YENEEA. This CDR3 is 14 amino acids long. This chain's CDR3 is CASSLGGLGDTQYF. The CDR3 coding sequence is TGTGCCAGCAGCTTAGGGGGACTGGGAGATACGCAGTATTTT.

The V gene is TRBV6-5, the J gene TRBJ1-1; TRBD1 is a possible D gene (5 bases). The V and J ends lost 8 bases and 5 bases respectively, with 15 bases between them. Germline values: CDR1 MNHEY, CDR2 SVGAGI. This CDR3 has 13 amino acids. CDR3 residues: CASLAGSVTEAFF. Written as DNA, the CDR3 is TGTGCCAGCCTGGCAGGGTCTGTTACTGAAGCTTTCTTT.

This sequence joins TRBV6-5 and TRBJ1-2, with 7 bases matching TRBD1. The V gene's germline CDR1 is MNHEY and CDR2 SVGAGI. The V gene end was trimmed by 7 bases and the J gene end by 2 bases; junction bases not matched to a gene: 7. CDR3 size: 14 residues. CDR3 amino acids: CASTQPDRNYGYTF. CDR3 nucleotide sequence: TGTGCCAGCACCCAACCGGACAGGAACTATGGCTACACCTTC.

The rearrangement uses TRBV4-1 and TRBJ2-1; TRBD2 matches 7 bases. Unmatched junction bases numbered 5, after V lost 4 bases and J lost 8 bases. CDR1 MGHRA and CDR2 YSYEKL come from the germline V gene. This CDR3 region has 13 residues. CDR3 sequence: CASSRTRVDEQFF. DNA for the CDR3: TGCGCCAGCAGCCGGACTAGGGTCGATGAGCAGTTCTTC.

The genes are TRBV5-5 and TRBJ2-1, with a possible D match to TRBD2 (7 bases). The CDR3 contains 13 residues. From germline, CDR1 is SGHKS and CDR2 YYEKEE (reference sequence). V lost 4 bases and J lost 8, with 13 bases in between. The CDR3 loop is CASSLNGGHEQFF. DNA for the CDR3: TGTGCCAGCAGCCTAAACGGGGGGCATGAGCAGTTCTTC.

The chain combines TRBV19 with TRBJ1-5, with D possibly TRBD1 on 6 matching bases. Germline CDR1 LNHDA, CDR2 SQIVND (reference sequence). This CDR3 contains 16 residues. Trimming cost V 5 bases and J 1 base, with 15 bases left between them. The CDR3 nucleotides are TGTGCCAGTAGTTCCCAGGGGAGTCAGAGCAATCAGCCCCAGCATTTT. This gives the protein CASSSQGSQSNQPQHF.

The J gene is TRBJ1-5, the V gene TRBV6-1, with D possibly being TRBD1 (5 bases). Trimming cost V 0 bases and J 7 bases, with 13 bases left between them. Per germline, CDR1 MNHNS and CDR2 SASEGT. The CDR3 spans 15 residues. CDR3 DNA: TGTGCCAGCAGTGAAGCAGGGGCTCTGGGGCAGCCCCAGCATTTT. It yields the protein CASSEAGALGQPQHF.

CDR3: CASSQKGGGVSYGYTF. The CDR3 DNA follows: TGTGCCAGCAGCCAAAAGGGGGGGGGCGTTAGCTATGGCTACACCTTC. The gene calls are TRBV4-2 and TRBJ1-2; a possible D gene is TRBD1 (6 bases). Trimming stripped 2 bases from V and 4 bases from J, with 17 bases between. The CDR3 totals 16 residues. The V gene's germline CDR1 is LGHNA and CDR2 YNFKEQ.

In this sample, this clone turned up a few times. J is TRBJ1-2 and V is TRBV21-1; the D call TRBD1 from the table was never checked on the DNA. TRBV21-1 is a documented pseudogene. This CDR3 spans 17 amino acids. CDR3: CASSRSGDRVICYGYTF. The DNA of the CDR3 is TGTGCCAGCAGCAGATCCGGGGACAGGGTCATTTGTTATGGCTACACCTTC.

The V call is TRBV5-6, the J call TRBJ1-2; D remains unclear. Germline lookup yields CDR1 SGHDT and CDR2 YYEEEE. V was cut by 4 bases and J by 2 bases, with 9 bases left in between. This CDR3 contains 13 residues. DNA of the CDR3: TGTGCCAGCAGCACAACGGGGAACTATGGCTACACCTTC. Translated, it gives CASSTTGNYGYTF.

The chain employs TRBV28 and TRBJ1-2; D unresolved. This CDR3 is built from 16 residues. The germline V and J ends were trimmed by 5 bases and 7 bases, with 23 bases remaining between them. Germline V gene data show CDR1 as MDHEN and CDR2 as SYDVKM. In DNA, the CDR3 is TGTGCCAGCAGTCTCATGTCTCAGCGCTCAACCTCTGGCTACACCTTC. It specifies CASSLMSQRSTSGYTF.

The chain links TRBV28 to TRBJ1-1, with D hard to call. The CDR3 runs 12 residues. Trimming cost V 6 bases and J 4 bases, with 9 bases left between them. CDR1 MDHEN and CDR2 SYDVKM come from the germline V gene. The CDR3 coding sequence is TGTGCCAGCAGGATGAGTAGCACTGAAGCTTTCTTT. Its translation is CASRMSSTEAFF. The whole variable domain, filled in from reference TRBV28 and TRBJ1-1, reads DVKVTQSSRYLVKRTGEKVFLECVQDMDHENMFWYRQDPGLGLRLIYFSYDVKMKEKGDIPEGYSVSREKKERFSLILESASTNQTSMYLCASRMSSTEAFFGQGTRLTVV.

This rearrangement joins TRBV5-6 to TRBJ2-5, with 9 bases that match TRBD2. Per germline, CDR1 SGHDT and CDR2 YYEEEE. The CDR3 runs 19 residues. V lost 1 base to trimming and J lost 1 base; unmatched junction nucleotides: 14. CDR3 nucleotide sequence: TGTGCCAGCAGCTTGAGTCCCCAGCGGGGGGCCCGCCTCCAAGAGACCCAGTACTTC. Residues: CASSLSPQRGARLQETQYF.

The chain uses TRBV7-2 and TRBJ1-1, with 9 nucleotides matching TRBD1. Germline CDR1 and CDR2: SGHTA and FQGNSA. V shed 1 base, J shed 1 base, and the junction held 10 bases outside the gene matches. The CDR3 contains 18 residues. The CDR3, as DNA: TGTGCCAGCAGCTTAGGACCTCCGGGACAGGGAAAGAACACTGAAGCTTTCTTT. Translation gives CASSLGPPGQGKNTEAFF.

The J gene is TRBJ1-4, the V gene TRBV7-8, with D perhaps TRBD1 (6 bases). CDR1 SGHVS and CDR2 FQNEAQ come from the germline V gene. The V and J ends lost 1 base and 6 bases respectively, with 9 bases between them. The CDR3 totals 14 residues. The CDR3 DNA reads TGTGCCAGCAGCTTAGTGGGGGCTGATGAAAAACTGTTTTTT. This encodes CASSLVGADEKLFF. Full variable domain (rest looked up from reference TRBV7-8 and TRBJ1-4): GAGVSQSPRYKVAKRGQDVALRCDPISGHVSLFWYQQALGQGPEFLTYFQNEAQLDKSGLPSDRFFAERPEGSVSTLKIQRTQQEDSAVYLCASSLVGADEKLFFGSGTQLSVL.